This is a list of T cell receptor beta chains from one sample in a study of regulatory T cells in long-lasting Graves disease. TCRdb independently ran MiXCR on the multiplex PCR reads; one entry per CDR3 protein. The table records fewer than 500,000 distinct CDR3 sequences, about 16% of them present only once. The same specimen was also included in a second study, on T cells in Graves' hyperthyroidism and ophthalmopathy.

This material consisted of peripheral blood mononuclear cells (PBMCs), taken at new diagnosis, from a patient treated with antithyroid drugs. The receptors stem from a middle-aged man with Graves disease. The CDR3 runs from the conserved cysteine through the conserved F or W. The D gene is left open where the match is weak. Size is stated for part of the rows, as once, few or many counts, or as a class when the clone is expanded.

.	.	TRBV15	TRBJ2-1	TGTGCCACCAGCAGAGATACTAGTTTCAATGAGCAGTTCTTC	CATSRDTSFNEQFF
.	.	TRBV27	TRBJ2-7	TGTGCCAGCAGTTTGGGCAGGGTTAGCGAGCAGTACTTC	CASSLGRVSEQYF
many	TRBD1	TRBV12-3/TRBV12-4	TRBJ2-5	TGTGCCAGCAGTCACAGGGGATCCCAAGAGACCCAGTACTTC	CASSHRGSQETQYF
many	.	TRBV6-2/TRBV6-3	TRBJ2-1	TGCGCCAGCAGGCAGGGCGGGCCCTACAATGAGCAGTTCTTC	CASRQGGPYNEQFF
.	TRBD1	TRBV27	TRBJ1-5	TGTGCCAGCAGAACAGGGGGCGGCCAGCCCCAGCATTTT	CASRTGGGQPQHF
many	.	TRBV12-5	TRBJ2-7	TGTGCTAGTGGTCCCGGTCGGGCGGTGGGGTACGAGCAGTACTTC	CASGPGRAVGYEQYF
many	TRBD2	TRBV28	TRBJ2-2	TGTGCCAGCAGTGGGGGCCGGCTAGCGGGACACGGGGAGCTGTTTTTT	CASSGGRLAGHGELFF
many	TRBD1	TRBV5-6	TRBJ1-1	TGTGCCAGCAGCGAAAAAGACAGGGCGCACACTGAAGCTTTCTTT	CASSEKDRAHTEAFF
many	.	TRBV6-2/TRBV6-3	TRBJ2-5	TGTGCCAGCAGTTGGGGAAAAGGAGAGACCCAGTACTTC	CASSWGKGETQYF
many	TRBD2	TRBV3-1	TRBJ2-7	TGTGCCAGCAGCCCAGAACGAGGGAGCGGGATGAACTTC	CASSPERGSGMNF